A selection of T cell receptor beta chains follows, all from one sample in a study of T cell responses to AZD1222 COVID-19 vaccine. Assay: immunoSEQ multiplex PCR; the TCRdb copy retains only in-frame clones and omits some. The sample holds some 70,000 clones, roughly four fifths seen once. Here the sequenced sample was peripheral blood, taken on day 0 of AZD1222 vaccination. These receptors all come from an adult in good health. Each CDR3 is given with its conserved first and last residue. Fields, in order: D gene, clone size, J gene, V gene, CDR3 protein, CDR3 DNA. A D gene is named only where the DNA matches it firmly. Clone size, where shown, is once, few, many, or a class for clones that have expanded.

d_call: TRBD1
clone_size: .
j_call: TRBJ2-5
v_call: TRBV5-5
cdr3_aa: CASSFSGTGGLQETQYF
cdr3_nt: TGTGCCAGCAGCTTTTCCGGGACAGGGGGGCTTCAAGAGACCCAGTACTTC

d_call: .
clone_size: .
j_call: TRBJ1-2
v_call: TRBV11-1
cdr3_aa: CASSSQGYYGYTF
cdr3_nt: TGTGCCAGCAGCTCACAGGGATACTATGGCTACACCTTC

d_call: .
clone_size: few
j_call: TRBJ1-4
v_call: TRBV7-2
cdr3_aa: CASSLRGYNEKLFF
cdr3_nt: TGTGCCAGCAGCTTGAGGGGGTATAATGAAAAACTGTTTTTT

d_call: .
clone_size: few
j_call: TRBJ2-7
v_call: TRBV20-1
cdr3_aa: CSASNAGATYEQYF
cdr3_nt: TGCAGTGCTAGTAACGCAGGGGCAACCTACGAGCAGTACTTC

d_call: .
clone_size: .
j_call: TRBJ1-5
v_call: TRBV7-2
cdr3_aa: CASSLAPGINQPQHF
cdr3_nt: TGTGCCAGCAGCTTAGCGCCCGGGATCAATCAGCCCCAGCATTTT

d_call: .
clone_size: .
j_call: TRBJ2-2
v_call: TRBV9
cdr3_aa: CASSVAQGTGELFF
cdr3_nt: TGTGCCAGCAGCGTAGCTCAGGGCACCGGGGAGCTGTTTTTT

d_call: .
clone_size: .
j_call: TRBJ2-7
v_call: TRBV7-9
cdr3_aa: CASSLERLGDEQYF
cdr3_nt: TGTGCCAGCAGCTTAGAAAGGTTGGGGGACGAGCAGTACTTC

d_call: .
clone_size: .
j_call: TRBJ1-3
v_call: TRBV5-1
cdr3_aa: CASSLAPTGNTIYF
cdr3_nt: TGCGCCAGCAGCTTGGCTCCAACCGGAAACACCATATATTTT

d_call: .
clone_size: .
j_call: TRBJ1-6
v_call: TRBV6-1
cdr3_aa: CASSEARGSNSPLHF
cdr3_nt: TGTGCCAGCAGTGAAGCCCGAGGGAGTAATTCACCCCTCCACTTT

d_call: .
clone_size: .
j_call: TRBJ1-3
v_call: TRBV12-5
cdr3_aa: CASGPDLVPYTIYF
cdr3_nt: TGTGCTAGTGGTCCCGACTTGGTCCCTTACACCATATATTTT

d_call: .
clone_size: .
j_call: TRBJ1-1
v_call: TRBV11-1
cdr3_aa: CASSRGGSMMSAFF
cdr3_nt: TGTGCCAGCAGCCGGGGGGGGTCGATGATGTCAGCTTTCTTT

d_call: TRBD1
clone_size: .
j_call: TRBJ1-6
v_call: TRBV3-1/TRBV3-2
cdr3_aa: CASSHEVTGGANNSPLHF
cdr3_nt: TGTGCCAGCAGCCATGAGGTCACAGGGGGAGCCAACAATTCACCCCTCCACTTT

d_call: .
clone_size: .
j_call: TRBJ1-2
v_call: TRBV5-1
cdr3_aa: CASSRGSNYGYTF
cdr3_nt: TGCGCCAGCAGTCGGGGCTCTAACTATGGCTACACCTTC

d_call: .
clone_size: .
j_call: TRBJ1-6
v_call: TRBV7-2
cdr3_aa: CASSLRGAYNSPLHF
cdr3_nt: TGTGCCAGCAGCTTACGGGGGGCCTATAATTCACCCCTCCACTTT

d_call: .
clone_size: .
j_call: TRBJ2-1
v_call: TRBV27
cdr3_aa: CASSVGPYNEQFF
cdr3_nt: TGTGCCAGCAGTGTGGGACCTTACAATGAGCAGTTCTTC

d_call: TRBD2
clone_size: .
j_call: TRBJ2-1
v_call: TRBV19
cdr3_aa: CASRWTSGAYEQFF
cdr3_nt: TGTGCCAGTAGATGGACTAGCGGGGCCTATGAGCAGTTCTTC

d_call: TRBD1
clone_size: .
j_call: TRBJ2-5
v_call: TRBV6-2/TRBV6-3
cdr3_aa: CASSFPGTAAKAQYF
cdr3_nt: TGTGCCAGCAGTTTCCCAGGGACAGCGGCCAAGGCCCAGTACTTC

d_call: .
clone_size: .
j_call: TRBJ1-3
v_call: TRBV6-5
cdr3_aa: CASRFGLSGNTIYF
cdr3_nt: TGTGCCAGCAGGTTCGGACTCTCTGGAAACACCATATATTTT

d_call: .
clone_size: .
j_call: TRBJ1-1
v_call: TRBV27
cdr3_aa: CASSSIGSGGTEAFF
cdr3_nt: TGTGCCAGCAGCTCTATCGGGTCCGGAGGTACTGAAGCTTTCTTT

d_call: .
clone_size: once
j_call: TRBJ1-2
v_call: TRBV6-4
cdr3_aa: CASSPGTTFGYTF
cdr3_nt: TGTGCCAGCAGTCCCGGGACAACTTTTGGCTACACCTTC

d_call: .
clone_size: .
j_call: TRBJ1-5
v_call: TRBV6-5
cdr3_aa: CASVPLDASNQPQHF
cdr3_nt: TGTGCCAGCGTGCCTTTGGACGCTAGCAATCAGCCCCAGCATTTT

d_call: TRBD1
clone_size: .
j_call: TRBJ2-7
v_call: TRBV9
cdr3_aa: CASSVDGTGIYEQYF
cdr3_nt: TGTGCCAGCAGCGTAGACGGGACAGGGATCTACGAGCAGTACTTC

d_call: .
clone_size: .
j_call: TRBJ2-3
v_call: TRBV27
cdr3_aa: CASSNTDTQYF
cdr3_nt: TGTGCCAGCAGTAACACAGATACGCAGTATTTT

d_call: .
clone_size: .
j_call: TRBJ1-2
v_call: TRBV5-6
cdr3_aa: CASSLDSTYGYTF
cdr3_nt: TGTGCCAGCAGCCTGGACAGCACCTATGGCTACACCTTC

d_call: TRBD1
clone_size: .
j_call: TRBJ2-1
v_call: TRBV7-6
cdr3_aa: CASSLAGTGGNEQFF
cdr3_nt: TGTGCCAGCAGCCTAGCCGGGACAGGGGGCAATGAGCAGTTCTTC

d_call: TRBD2
clone_size: .
j_call: TRBJ2-1
v_call: TRBV5-1
cdr3_aa: CASSLVLAGSSYNEQFF
cdr3_nt: TGCGCCAGCAGCTTGGTTTTAGCGGGCAGCTCCTACAATGAGCAGTTCTTC

d_call: .
clone_size: .
j_call: TRBJ2-5
v_call: TRBV7-2
cdr3_aa: CASSLAAGGGLQETQYF
cdr3_nt: TGTGCCAGCAGCTTAGCGGCAGGGGGGGGACTCCAAGAGACCCAGTACTTC

d_call: .
clone_size: .
j_call: TRBJ1-2
v_call: TRBV5-1
cdr3_aa: CASSLDSNYGYTF
cdr3_nt: TGCGCCAGCAGCTTGGACAGCAACTATGGCTACACCTTC

d_call: .
clone_size: .
j_call: TRBJ1-3
v_call: TRBV2
cdr3_aa: CASSPPGGRGTIYF
cdr3_nt: TGTGCCAGCAGTCCCCCCGGAGGCAGGGGCACCATATATTTT

d_call: TRBD1
clone_size: .
j_call: TRBJ1-3
v_call: TRBV29-1
cdr3_aa: CSVGETGRGNTIYF
cdr3_nt: TGCAGCGTTGGAGAGACAGGGAGAGGAAACACCATATATTTT